What follows is one T cell receptor beta chain and its context. Its matching antigen is unknown. The CDR3 runs 15 residues. With 6 bases clipped from V and 4 bases from J, the junction kept 10 bases outside the gene matches. This record belongs to a study of response to subunit inactivated influenza vaccine. Study-wide findings and caveats: It was suggested by the authors that few new T cells are recruited by each seasonal influenza vaccination.

MiXCR, applied by TCRdb to the RT-PCR reads, yields one record per CDR3 protein. The sample lists more than 600,000 distinct CDR3 sequences, 18% occurring once. This clonotype originated in a man aged 45-65 years who received an inactivated influenza vaccine. The source was PBMCs from blood, collected approximately 5 days after vaccination. This chain joins TRBV12-3 or TRBV12-4 and TRBJ2-5; 8 bases map to TRBD1. DNA for the CDR3: TGTGCCAGCAGCAAAGGACAGGGAGGTACAGAGACCCAGTACTTC. Translated: CASSKGQGGTETQYF.